The present T cell receptor beta chain was sequenced within a study of shared clonotypes between healthy human individuals. Study as a whole: A couple of women and a few men aged 18 to 49 made up the donors.

The CDR3 is 13 amino acids. Germline V gene data show CDR1 as ENHRY and CDR2 as SYGVKD. V was trimmed by 2 bases and J by 4 bases, leaving 9 bases between them. Note on this clone: Other DNA sequences of this sample code for an identical CDR3.

Genomic DNA from each subset was divided evenly over several immunoSEQ plates. Original analysis: ImmunoSEQ output lacked quality scores and full-length reads, limiting matched filtering. Data came from immunoSEQ multiplex PCR; TCRdb stores just in-frame clones and leaves some out. That table gives V, J and clone size, and the DNA gave D and trimming. The data show 2 million to 2.5 million clones, approximately 94% seen once. The sequence was obtained from a man between 18 and 35 years old in good health. Sequenced input: naive CD4+ T cells sorted from blood. Subset: CD45RA+ positively selected. This rearrangement joins TRBV10-3 to TRBJ2-7, with no clear D. CDR3 residues: CAISEGRTYEQYF. The CDR3 coding sequence is TGTGCCATCAGTGAGGGCAGGACGTACGAGCAGTACTTC.